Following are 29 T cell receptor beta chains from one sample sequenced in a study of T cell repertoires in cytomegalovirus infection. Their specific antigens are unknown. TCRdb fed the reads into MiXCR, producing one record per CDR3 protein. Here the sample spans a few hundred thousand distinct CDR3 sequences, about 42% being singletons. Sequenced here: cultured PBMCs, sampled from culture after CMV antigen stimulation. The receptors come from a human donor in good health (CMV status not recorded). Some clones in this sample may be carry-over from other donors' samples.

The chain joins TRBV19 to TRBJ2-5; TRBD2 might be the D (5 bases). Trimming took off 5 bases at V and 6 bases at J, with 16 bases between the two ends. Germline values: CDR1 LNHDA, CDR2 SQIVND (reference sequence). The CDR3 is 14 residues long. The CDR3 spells CASSLMDSTKTQYF. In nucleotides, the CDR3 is TGTGCCAGTAGTTTAATGGACTCAACAAAGACCCAGTACTTC. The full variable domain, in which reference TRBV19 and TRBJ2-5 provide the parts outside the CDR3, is DGGITQSPKYLFRKEGQNVTLSCEQNLNHDAMYWYRQDPGQGLRLIYYSQIVNDFQKGDIAEGYSVSREKKESFPLTVTSAQKNPTAFYLCASSLMDSTKTQYFGPGTRLLVL.

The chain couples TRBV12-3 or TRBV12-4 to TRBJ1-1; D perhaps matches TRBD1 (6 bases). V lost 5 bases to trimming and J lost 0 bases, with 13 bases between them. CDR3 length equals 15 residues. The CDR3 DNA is TGTGCCAGCAGTAACACAGGGAAAATGAACACTGAAGCTTTCTTT. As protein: CASSNTGKMNTEAFF.

The chain's CDR3 is CSARSEGTQYF. The CDR3 coding sequence is TGCAGTGCTAGATCAGAGGGGACCCAGTACTTC. This chain uses TRBV20-1 with TRBJ2-5; TRBD2 is a possible D gene (5 bases). Germline CDR1 and CDR2: DFQATT and SNEGSKA (reference sequence). This CDR3 spans 11 amino acids. The V end was cut by 2 bases, the J end by 7 bases, with 8 bases between.

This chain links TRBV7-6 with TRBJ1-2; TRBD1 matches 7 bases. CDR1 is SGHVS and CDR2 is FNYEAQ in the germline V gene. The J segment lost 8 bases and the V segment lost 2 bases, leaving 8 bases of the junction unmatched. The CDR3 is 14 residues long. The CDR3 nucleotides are TGTGCCAGCAGCTTATCCGAGGGGGCGCGGGGCTACACCTTC. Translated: CASSLSEGARGYTF.

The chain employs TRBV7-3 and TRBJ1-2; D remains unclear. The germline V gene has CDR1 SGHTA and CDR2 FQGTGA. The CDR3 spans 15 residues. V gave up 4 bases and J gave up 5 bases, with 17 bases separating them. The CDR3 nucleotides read TGTGCCAGCAGCTACCGACTCCCTGTGGGATATGGCTACACCTTC. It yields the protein CASSYRLPVGYGYTF.

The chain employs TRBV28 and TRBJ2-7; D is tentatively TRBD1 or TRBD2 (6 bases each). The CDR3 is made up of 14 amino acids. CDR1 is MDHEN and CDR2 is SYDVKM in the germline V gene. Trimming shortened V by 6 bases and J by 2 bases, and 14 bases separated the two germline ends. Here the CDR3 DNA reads TGTGCCAGCAGAAAGGGGGGTCCAACCTACGAGCAGTACTTC. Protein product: CASRKGGPTYEQYF.

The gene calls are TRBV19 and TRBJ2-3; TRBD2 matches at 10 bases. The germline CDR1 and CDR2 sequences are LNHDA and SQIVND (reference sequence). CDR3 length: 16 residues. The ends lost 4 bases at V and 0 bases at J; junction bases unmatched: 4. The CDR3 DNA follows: TGTGCCAGTAGTAAGAAGCGGGAGGGAAGCACAGATACGCAGTATTTT. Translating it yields CASSKKREGSTDTQYF.

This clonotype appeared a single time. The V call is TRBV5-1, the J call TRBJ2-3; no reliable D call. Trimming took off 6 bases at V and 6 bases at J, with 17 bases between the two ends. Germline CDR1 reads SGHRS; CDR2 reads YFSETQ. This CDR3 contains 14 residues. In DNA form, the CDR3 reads TGCGCCAGCACCCCCCAAGGGCAGCAGGATACGCAGTATTTT. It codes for CASTPQGQQDTQYF.

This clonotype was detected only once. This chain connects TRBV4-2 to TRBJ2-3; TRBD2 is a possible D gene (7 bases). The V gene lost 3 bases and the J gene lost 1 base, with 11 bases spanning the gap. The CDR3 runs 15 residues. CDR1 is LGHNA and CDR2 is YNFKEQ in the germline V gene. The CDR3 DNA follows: TGTGCCAGCAGCCACGGGGGGCCAGGCACAGATACGCAGTATTTT. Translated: CASSHGGPGTDTQYF.

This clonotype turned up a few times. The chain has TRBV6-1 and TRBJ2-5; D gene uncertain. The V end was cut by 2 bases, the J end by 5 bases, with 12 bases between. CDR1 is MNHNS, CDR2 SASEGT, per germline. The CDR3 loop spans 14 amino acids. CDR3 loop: CASSERTDGETQYF. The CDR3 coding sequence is TGTGCCAGCAGTGAACGGACGGACGGGGAGACCCAGTACTTC.

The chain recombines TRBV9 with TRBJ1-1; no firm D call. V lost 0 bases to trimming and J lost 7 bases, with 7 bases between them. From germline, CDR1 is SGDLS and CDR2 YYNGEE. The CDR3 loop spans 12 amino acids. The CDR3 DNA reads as TGTGCCAGCAGCGTAGTGGCGGGTGAAGCTTTCTTT. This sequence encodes CASSVVAGEAFF.

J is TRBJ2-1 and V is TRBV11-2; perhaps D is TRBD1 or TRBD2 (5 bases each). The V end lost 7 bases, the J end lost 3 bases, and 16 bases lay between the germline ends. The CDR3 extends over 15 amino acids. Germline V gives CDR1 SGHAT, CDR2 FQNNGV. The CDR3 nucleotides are TGTGCCAGCACCTCATTGAGGGGTAGCTACAATGAGCAGTTCTTC. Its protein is CASTSLRGSYNEQFF.

CDR3 sequence (DNA): TGCAGTGCGGAACAGGGGGCTAGGCAAGAGACCCAGTACTTC. Protein sequence: CSAEQGARQETQYF. The chain combines TRBV20-1 with TRBJ2-5; 9 bases match TRBD1. CDR1 and CDR2 (germline): DFQATT, SNEGSKA (reference sequence). CDR3 size: 14 residues. V shed 6 bases, J shed 2 bases, and the junction held 7 bases outside the gene matches.

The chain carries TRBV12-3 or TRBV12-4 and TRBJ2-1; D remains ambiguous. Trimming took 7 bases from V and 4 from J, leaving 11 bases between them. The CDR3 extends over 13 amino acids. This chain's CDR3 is CASTTTAYNEQFF. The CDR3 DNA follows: TGTGCCAGCACCACGACTGCTTACAATGAGCAGTTCTTC.

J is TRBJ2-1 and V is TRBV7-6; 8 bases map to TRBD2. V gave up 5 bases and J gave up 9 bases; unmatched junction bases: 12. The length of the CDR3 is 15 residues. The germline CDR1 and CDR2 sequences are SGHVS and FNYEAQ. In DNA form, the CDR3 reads TGTGCCAGCAGCCCGGGGAAGCGGGAGCGGGCTGAGCAGTTCTTC. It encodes CASSPGKRERAEQFF.

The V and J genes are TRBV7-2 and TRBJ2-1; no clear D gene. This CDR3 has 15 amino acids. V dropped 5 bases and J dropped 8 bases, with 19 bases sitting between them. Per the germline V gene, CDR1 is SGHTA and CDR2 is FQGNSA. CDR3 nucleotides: TGTGCCAGCAGCCGGGCGGCACCCACTTGGGATGAGCAGTTCTTC. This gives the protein CASSRAAPTWDEQFF.

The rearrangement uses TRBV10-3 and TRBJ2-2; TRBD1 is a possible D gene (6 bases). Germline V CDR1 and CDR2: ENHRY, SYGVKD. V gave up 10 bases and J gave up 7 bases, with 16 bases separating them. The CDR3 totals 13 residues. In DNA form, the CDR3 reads TGTGCCAGTGCGTCACAGGGAGACGGGGAGCTGTTTTTT. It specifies CASASQGDGELFF.

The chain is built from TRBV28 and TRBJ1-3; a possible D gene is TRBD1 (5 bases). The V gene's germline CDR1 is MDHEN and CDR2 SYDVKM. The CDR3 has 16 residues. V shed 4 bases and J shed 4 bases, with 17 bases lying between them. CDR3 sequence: CASSWHSGGPGNTIYF. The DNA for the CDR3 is TGTGCCAGCAGTTGGCACTCGGGGGGTCCCGGAAACACCATATATTTT.

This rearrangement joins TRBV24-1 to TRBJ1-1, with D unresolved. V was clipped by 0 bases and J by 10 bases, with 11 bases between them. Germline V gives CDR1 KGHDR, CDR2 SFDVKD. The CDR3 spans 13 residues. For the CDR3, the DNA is TGTGCCACCAGTGATTTGCAGGTGGGTGTAGCTTTCTTT. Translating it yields CATSDLQVGVAFF.

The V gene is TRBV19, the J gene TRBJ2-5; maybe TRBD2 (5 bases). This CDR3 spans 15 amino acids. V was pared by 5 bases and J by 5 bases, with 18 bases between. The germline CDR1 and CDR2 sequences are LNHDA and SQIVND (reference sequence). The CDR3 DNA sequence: TGTGCCAGTAGTCCCGGACGAGGGTGGATGGAGACCCAGTACTTC. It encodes CASSPGRGWMETQYF.

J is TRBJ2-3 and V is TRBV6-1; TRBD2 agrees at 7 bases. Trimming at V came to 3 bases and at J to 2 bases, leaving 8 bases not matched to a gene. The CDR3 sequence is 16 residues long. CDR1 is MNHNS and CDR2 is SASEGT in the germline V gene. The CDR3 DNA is TGTGCCAGCAGTGACCCCTGGGGGGGGACCACAGATACGCAGTATTTT. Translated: CASSDPWGGTTDTQYF.

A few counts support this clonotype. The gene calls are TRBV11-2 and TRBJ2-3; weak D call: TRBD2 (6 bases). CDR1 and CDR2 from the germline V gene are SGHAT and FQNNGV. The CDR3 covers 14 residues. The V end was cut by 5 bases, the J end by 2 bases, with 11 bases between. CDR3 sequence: CASSLRTNTDTQYF. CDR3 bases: TGTGCCAGCAGCCTTCGGACTAACACAGATACGCAGTATTTT.

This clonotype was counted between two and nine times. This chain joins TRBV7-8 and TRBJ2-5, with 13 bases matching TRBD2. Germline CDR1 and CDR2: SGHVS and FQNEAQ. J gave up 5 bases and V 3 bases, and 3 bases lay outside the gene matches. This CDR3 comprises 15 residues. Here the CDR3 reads CASSLGLAGWETQYF. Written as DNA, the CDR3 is TGTGCCAGCAGCTTGGGACTAGCGGGATGGGAGACCCAGTACTTC.

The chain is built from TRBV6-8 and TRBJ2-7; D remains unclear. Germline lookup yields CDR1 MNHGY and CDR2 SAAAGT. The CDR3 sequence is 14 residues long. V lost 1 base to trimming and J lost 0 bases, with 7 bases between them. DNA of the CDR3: TGTGCCAGCAGTTACTTTGGAAGCTCCTACGAGCAGTACTTC. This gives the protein CASSYFGSSYEQYF.

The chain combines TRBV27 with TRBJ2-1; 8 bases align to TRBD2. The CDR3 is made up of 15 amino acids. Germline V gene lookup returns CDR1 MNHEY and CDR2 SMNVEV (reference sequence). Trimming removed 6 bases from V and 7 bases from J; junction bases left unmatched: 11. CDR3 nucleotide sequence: TGTGCCAGCAGCTTCCCGGGACTAGGGGTTAATGAGCAGTTCTTC. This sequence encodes CASSFPGLGVNEQFF.

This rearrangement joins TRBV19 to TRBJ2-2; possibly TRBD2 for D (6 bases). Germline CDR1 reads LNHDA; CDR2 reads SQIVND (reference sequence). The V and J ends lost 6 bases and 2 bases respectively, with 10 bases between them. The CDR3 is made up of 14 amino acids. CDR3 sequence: CASRPGLNTGELFF. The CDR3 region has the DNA TGTGCCAGTAGGCCGGGACTCAACACCGGGGAGCTGTTTTTT.

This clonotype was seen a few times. The CDR3 sequence is CASSQVSQETQYF. CDR3 DNA: TGTGCCAGCAGCCAAGTGAGCCAAGAGACCCAGTACTTC. This chain joins TRBV4-2 and TRBJ2-5; no definite D call. Germline V gene sequence: CDR1 LGHNA, CDR2 YNFKEQ. Trimming shortened V by 1 base and J by 1 base, and 4 bases separated the two germline ends. The CDR3 is 13 residues long.

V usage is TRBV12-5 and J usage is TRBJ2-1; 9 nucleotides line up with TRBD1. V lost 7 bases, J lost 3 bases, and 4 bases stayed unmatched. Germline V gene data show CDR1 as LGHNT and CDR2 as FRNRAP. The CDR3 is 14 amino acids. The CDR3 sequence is CASATGQGYNEQFF. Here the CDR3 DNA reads TGTGCTAGTGCTACGGGACAGGGCTACAATGAGCAGTTCTTC.

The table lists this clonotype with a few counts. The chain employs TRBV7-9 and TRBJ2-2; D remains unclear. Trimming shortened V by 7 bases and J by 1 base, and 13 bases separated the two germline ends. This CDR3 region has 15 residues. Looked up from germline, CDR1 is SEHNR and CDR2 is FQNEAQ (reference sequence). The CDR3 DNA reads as TGTGCCAGCATCCCCTCGACTGGGAACACCGGGGAGCTGTTTTTT. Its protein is CASIPSTGNTGELFF. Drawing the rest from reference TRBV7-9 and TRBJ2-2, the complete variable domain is DTGVSQNPRHKITKRGQNVTFRCDPISEHNRLYWYRQTLGQGPEFLTYFQNEAQLEKSRLLSDRFSAERPKGSFSTLEIQRTEQGDSAMYLCASIPSTGNTGELFFGEGSRLTVL.